This record covers a single T cell receptor beta chain. Here immunoSEQ multiplex PCR was the method, and the copy in TCRdb shows in-frame clones only, minus some. The table lists about 480,000 clones, approximately 89% of them singletons. The entry originates in a study of blood T cell repertoires in COVID-19. CDR1 and CDR2 from the germline V gene are SGHTA and FQGNSA. The CDR3 extends over 13 amino acids. Trimming left V 5 bases short and J 6 bases short, with 11 bases between. This TCR was recovered from a woman in her forties or fifties with COVID-19, enrolled during active disease. Sequencing input: peripheral blood. This rearrangement joins TRBV7-2 to TRBJ1-5; D is unresolved. CDR3 DNA: TGTGCCAGCAGCCGGGGATTTCGTCAGCCCCAGCATTTT. Its translation is CASSRGFRQPQHF. The full variable domain, with the rest looked up from reference TRBV7-2 and TRBJ1-5, is GAGVSQSPSNKVTEKGKDVELRCDPISGHTALYWYRQSLGQGLEFLIYFQGNSAPDKSGLPSDRFSAERTGGSVSTLTIQRTQQEDSAVYLCASSRGFRQPQHFGDGTRLSIL.